The text below deals with one TCR beta chain. This table comes from immunoSEQ multiplex PCR, and its TCRdb copy is limited to in-frame clones, with some not included. The sample shows about 4,900 clones, approximately 97% of them seen only once. The data were taken from a study of naive CD8 T cells in extremely preterm neonates. Without labor or membrane rupture, elective cesareans at roughly 37-42 weeks supplied term cord blood. About 20,000 to 100,000 naive CD8+ T cells were sorted per sample. The CDR3 sequence is 15 residues long. With 2 bases clipped from V and 6 bases from J, the junction kept 7 bases outside the gene matches. The germline CDR1 and CDR2 sequences are SNHLY and FYNNEI.

The sequence came from a newborn in good health. Sample: naive CD8+ T cells from cord blood. The J gene is TRBJ2-1, the V gene TRBV2; 7 nucleotides agree with TRBD2. CDR3 sequence: CASSEWTSPTNEQFF. The CDR3 DNA sequence: TGTGCCAGCAGTGAATGGACTAGTCCCACCAATGAGCAGTTCTTC.